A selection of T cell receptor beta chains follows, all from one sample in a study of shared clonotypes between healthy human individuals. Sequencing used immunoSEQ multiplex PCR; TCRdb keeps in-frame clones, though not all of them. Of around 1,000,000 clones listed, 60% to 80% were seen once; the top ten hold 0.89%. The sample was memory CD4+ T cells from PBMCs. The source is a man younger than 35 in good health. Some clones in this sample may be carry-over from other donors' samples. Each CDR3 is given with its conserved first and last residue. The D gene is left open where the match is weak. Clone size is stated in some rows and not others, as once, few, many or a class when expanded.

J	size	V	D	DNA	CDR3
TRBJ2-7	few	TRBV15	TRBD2	TGTGCCACCAGCAGAGCTAGCGGGAGTATCGAGCAGTACTTC	CATSRASGSIEQYF
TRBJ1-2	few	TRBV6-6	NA	TGTGCCAGCAGTTACTCGAGCCGGCGGGGGAACTATGGCTACACCTTC	CASSYSSRRGNYGYTF
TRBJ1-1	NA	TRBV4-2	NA	TGTGCCAGCAGCCCGCGCGGAGGGGTCAACACTGAAGCTTTCTTT	CASSPRGGVNTEAFF
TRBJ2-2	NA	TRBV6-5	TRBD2	TGTGCCAGCAGTGTACTAGCGGGGAACACCGGGGAGCTGTTTTTT	CASSVLAGNTGELFF
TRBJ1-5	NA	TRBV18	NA	TGTGCCAGCTGTGGGGGCAGCAATCAGCCCCAGCATTTT	CASCGGSNQPQHF
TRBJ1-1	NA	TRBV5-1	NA	TGCGCCAGCAGCTTGGGACAGTTTAACACTGAAGCTTTCTTT	CASSLGQFNTEAFF
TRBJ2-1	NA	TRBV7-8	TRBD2	TGTGCCAGCAGCTGGCGGGAGGGCCCCTACAATGAGCAGTTCTTC	CASSWREGPYNEQFF
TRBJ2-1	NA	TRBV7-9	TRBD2	TGTGCCACCAAAACGACTAGCGTCTACAATGAGCAGTTCTTC	CATKTTSVYNEQFF
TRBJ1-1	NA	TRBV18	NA	TGTGCCAGCTCACTCACCGAGGGCGCTGAAGCTTTCTTT	CASSLTEGAEAFF
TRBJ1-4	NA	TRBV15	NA	TGTGCCACCAGCACAGCTGTGCGGGAAAAACTGTTTTTT	CATSTAVREKLFF
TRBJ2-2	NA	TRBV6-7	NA	TGTGCCAGCAGTTACGCGACGACTGGCTCGTTCTCGAACACCGGGGAGCTGTTTTTT	CASSYATTGSFSNTGELFF
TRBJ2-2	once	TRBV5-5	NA	TGTGCCAGCAGCCCTAGGACGGACGCGAACACCGGGGAGCTGTTTTTT	CASSPRTDANTGELFF
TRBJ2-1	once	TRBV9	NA	TGTGCCAGCAGCGTAGGGGAGTGGGGAGTTGGTCGGAATGAGCAGTTCTTC	CASSVGEWGVGRNEQFF
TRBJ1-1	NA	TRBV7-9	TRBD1	TGTGCCAGCAGCGACCGGGACAGGGGGAACACTGAAGCTTTCTTT	CASSDRDRGNTEAFF
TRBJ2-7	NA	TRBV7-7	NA	TGTGCCACCCTTGGGCGTCCCTACGAGCAGTACTTC	CATLGRPYEQYF
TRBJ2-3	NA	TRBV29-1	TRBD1	TGCAGCGTTGTGGGACAGTTAGGAACAGATACGCAGTATTTT	CSVVGQLGTDTQYF
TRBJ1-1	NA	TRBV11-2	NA	TGTGCCAGCAGCTTCTGGGGCAGTCAGAACACTGAAGCTTTCTTT	CASSFWGSQNTEAFF
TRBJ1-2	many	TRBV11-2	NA	TGTGCCAGCAGCCAAAGGGGGGACTATGGCTACACCTTC	CASSQRGDYGYTF
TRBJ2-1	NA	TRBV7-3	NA	TGTGCCAGCAGCTTAACGGGGATCAATGAGCAGTTCTTC	CASSLTGINEQFF